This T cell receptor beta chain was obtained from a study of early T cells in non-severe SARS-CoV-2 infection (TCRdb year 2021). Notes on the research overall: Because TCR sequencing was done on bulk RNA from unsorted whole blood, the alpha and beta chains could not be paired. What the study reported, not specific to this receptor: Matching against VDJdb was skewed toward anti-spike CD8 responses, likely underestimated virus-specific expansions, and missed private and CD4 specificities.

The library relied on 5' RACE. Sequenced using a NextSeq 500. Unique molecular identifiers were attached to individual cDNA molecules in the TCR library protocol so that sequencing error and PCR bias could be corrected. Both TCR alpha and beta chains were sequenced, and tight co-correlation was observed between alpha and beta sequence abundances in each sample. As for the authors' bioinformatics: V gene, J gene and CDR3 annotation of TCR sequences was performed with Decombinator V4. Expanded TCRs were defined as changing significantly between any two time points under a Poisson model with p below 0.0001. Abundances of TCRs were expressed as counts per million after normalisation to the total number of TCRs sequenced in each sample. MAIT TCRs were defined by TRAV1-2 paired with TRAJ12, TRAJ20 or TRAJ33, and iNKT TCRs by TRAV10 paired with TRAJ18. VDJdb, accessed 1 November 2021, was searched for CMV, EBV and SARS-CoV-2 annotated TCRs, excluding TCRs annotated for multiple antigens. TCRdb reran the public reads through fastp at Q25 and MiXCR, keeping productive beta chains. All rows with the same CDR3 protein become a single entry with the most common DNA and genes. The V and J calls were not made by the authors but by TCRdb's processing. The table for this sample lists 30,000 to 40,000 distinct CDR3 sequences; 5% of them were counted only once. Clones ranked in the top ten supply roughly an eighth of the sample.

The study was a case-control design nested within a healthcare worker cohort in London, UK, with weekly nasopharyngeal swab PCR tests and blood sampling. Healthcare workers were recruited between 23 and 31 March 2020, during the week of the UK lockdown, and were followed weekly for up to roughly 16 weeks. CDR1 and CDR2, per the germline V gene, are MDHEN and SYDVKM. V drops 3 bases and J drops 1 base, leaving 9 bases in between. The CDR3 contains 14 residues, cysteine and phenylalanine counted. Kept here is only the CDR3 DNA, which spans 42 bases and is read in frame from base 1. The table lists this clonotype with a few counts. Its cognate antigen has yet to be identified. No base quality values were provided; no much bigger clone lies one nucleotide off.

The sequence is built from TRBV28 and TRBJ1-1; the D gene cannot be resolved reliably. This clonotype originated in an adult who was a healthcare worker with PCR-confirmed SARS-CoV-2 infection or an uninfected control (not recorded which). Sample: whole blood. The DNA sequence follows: TGTGCCAGCAGTTTTTTACGGGAGAACACTGAAGCTTTCTTT. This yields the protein CASSFLRENTEAFF.